These 24 T cell receptor beta chains share one sample of origin, sequenced in a study of shared clonotypes between healthy human individuals. The repertoire was sequenced with immunoSEQ multiplex PCR; TCRdb's copy has only in-frame clones and lacks some. The table lists approximately 2,000,000 clones, under 95% of them singletons, with roughly 0.34% in the top ten. Material: naive CD4+ T cells from PBMCs. Subset defined: CD45RA+ positively selected. The receptors come from a man aged 18 to 29 in good health. Some clones in this sample may be carry-over from other donors' samples.

The V call is TRBV29-1, the J call TRBJ1-1; the D is unclear. Germline-derived CDR1 and CDR2 are SQVTM and ANQGSEA. CDR3 size: 13 residues. V gave up 6 bases and J gave up 5 bases, with 16 bases separating them. CDR3 region: CSVGNWTQTEAFF. In DNA, the CDR3 is TGCAGCGTGGGCAACTGGACCCAAACTGAAGCTTTCTTT.

The chain has TRBV2 and TRBJ2-2; TRBD2 matches at 14 bases. V dropped 8 bases and J dropped 5; count of bases not matched to a gene: 10. The CDR3 length is 17 residues. Per germline, CDR1 SNHLY and CDR2 FYNNEI. CDR3 nucleotide sequence: TGTGCCAGCGGCGCGGGACTAGCGGGAGTGGGGACCGGGGAGCTGTTTTTT. Its translation: CASGAGLAGVGTGELFF.

Only a few counts were recorded for this clone. DNA for the CDR3: TGTGCCAGCAGTCCACTAGGGCAGGCGGAGAACACTGAAGCTTTCTTT. This encodes CASSPLGQAENTEAFF. The chain uses TRBV25-1 and TRBJ1-1; unclear D gene. Per the germline V gene, CDR1 is MGHDK and CDR2 is SYGVNS. V was pared by 5 bases and J by 1 base, with 17 bases between. The CDR3 is 16 amino acids. Looking up the rest from reference TRBV25-1 and TRBJ1-1 gives the full variable domain: EADIYQTPRYLVIGTGKKITLECSQTMGHDKMYWYQQDPGMELHLIHYSYGVNSTEKGDLSSESTVSRIRTEHFPLTLESARPSHTSQYLCASSPLGQAENTEAFFGQGTRLTVV.

This sequence joins TRBV6-6 and TRBJ2-7; no clear D gene. CDR1 MNHNY and CDR2 SVGAGI come from the germline V gene (reference sequence). With 6 bases removed from V and 0 bases from J, the gap between germline ends came to 12 bases. The CDR3 spans 14 residues. CDR3 coding DNA: TGTGCCAGCAGCGCCTCGCGCGTCTCCTACGAGCAGTACTTC. It translates to CASSASRVSYEQYF.

This chain uses TRBV4-2 with TRBJ2-1; perhaps TRBD2 as D (5 bases). The CDR3 covers 19 residues. Germline CDR1 is LGHNA and CDR2 is YNFKEQ. The V gene lost 3 bases and the J gene lost 0 bases, with 21 bases spanning the gap. The CDR3 spells CASSHESGAEWSSYNEQFF. CDR3 sequence (DNA): TGTGCCAGCAGCCACGAGTCCGGAGCGGAGTGGAGCTCCTACAATGAGCAGTTCTTC.

The genes are TRBV6-6 and TRBJ2-3, with TRBD1 matching over 11 bases. The CDR3 loop spans 15 amino acids. V shed 5 bases and J 3 bases; nucleotides not matched to a gene: 4. The germline CDR1 and CDR2 sequences are MNHNY and SVGAGI (reference sequence). CDR3 region: CASSVRDRGTDTQYF. In DNA, the CDR3 is TGTGCCAGCAGTGTCCGGGACAGGGGGACAGATACGCAGTATTTT.

This clone has only a few counts. This chain uses TRBV27 with TRBJ1-1; no definite D call. Per the germline V gene, CDR1 is MNHEY and CDR2 is SMNVEV (reference sequence). The CDR3 has 16 residues. Trimming stripped 3 bases from V and 4 bases from J, with 18 bases between. The CDR3 region is CASSFSVKGWTTEAFF. CDR3 nucleotides: TGTGCCAGCAGTTTTTCGGTTAAGGGATGGACCACTGAAGCTTTCTTT.

This clone was recorded once. The V gene is TRBV2, the J gene TRBJ1-2; TRBD1 aligns across 8 bases. This CDR3 is built from 14 residues. Germline V gives CDR1 SNHLY, CDR2 FYNNEI. J lost 4 bases, V lost 3 bases, and 4 bases had no gene match. CDR3 sequence (DNA): TGTGCCAGCAGTGAGGCAGGGGGCGTCTATGGCTACACCTTC. Its protein is CASSEAGGVYGYTF.

This clone has only a few counts. J is TRBJ1-1 and V is TRBV6-6; 7 nucleotides line up with TRBD1. V gave up 5 bases and J gave up 1 base; unmatched junction bases: 4. Germline V gene data show CDR1 as MNHNY and CDR2 as SVGAGI (reference sequence). The CDR3 contains 14 residues. The CDR3 loop is CASSDRVSNTEAFF. As DNA, the CDR3 is TGTGCCAGCAGTGACAGGGTGTCGAACACTGAAGCTTTCTTT.

The chain is built from TRBV21-1 and TRBJ2-3; no check of the table's D call, TRBD2, against the DNA was made. TRBV21-1 constitutes a pseudogene. CDR3 size: 17 residues. This CDR3 is CASSSTGTSGIRDTQYF. CDR3 DNA sequence: TGTGCCAGCAGCAGTACCGGGACTAGCGGGATAAGAGATACGCAGTATTTT.

In this sample, this clone turned up once. The identical CDR3 is also encoded by other nucleotide sequences in the sample. The chain is built from TRBV9 and TRBJ2-5, with D possibly matching TRBD1 (7 bases). This CDR3 comprises 14 residues. CDR1 is SGDLS, CDR2 YYNGEE, per germline. V was cut by 0 bases and J by 5 bases, with 11 bases left in between. This CDR3 reads CASSVAGGSETQYF. CDR3 coding DNA: TGTGCCAGCAGCGTAGCAGGGGGGAGTGAGACCCAGTACTTC.

The chain links TRBV29-1 to TRBJ2-1; D tentatively reads TRBD1 or TRBD2 (7 bases each). CDR3 length: 13 residues. The V gene lost 7 bases and the J gene lost 5 bases, with 15 bases spanning the gap. Per germline, CDR1 SQVTM and CDR2 ANQGSEA. CDR3 in amino acids: CSGGRGTNNEQFF. The CDR3, as DNA: TGCAGCGGCGGCAGGGGGACTAACAATGAGCAGTTCTTC.

The chain carries TRBV6-6 and TRBJ1-5, with 8 bases identical to TRBD1. This CDR3 has 15 amino acids. Germline CDR1 reads MNHNY; CDR2 reads SVGAGI (reference sequence). Trimming cost V 2 bases and J 6 bases; bases outside gene matches: 6. CDR3 protein: CASSYAGQGGQPQHF. DNA of the CDR3: TGTGCCAGCAGTTACGCAGGACAGGGAGGTCAGCCCCAGCATTTT.

Regarding this clone: Other DNA sequences in the same sample also yield this CDR3. The chain joins TRBV7-9 to TRBJ1-3; the match to TRBD1 covers 10 bases. CDR1 SEHNR and CDR2 FQNEAQ come from the germline V gene (reference sequence). V lost 5 bases to trimming and J lost 2 bases; unmatched junction nucleotides: 0. The CDR3 sequence is 14 residues long. CDR3 nucleotides: TGTGCCAGCAGCGGACAGGGGGCTGGAAACACCATATATTTT. It specifies CASSGQGAGNTIYF.

This clone has more than one count but fewer than ten. The rearrangement joins TRBV4-2 to TRBJ1-1; TRBD1 is a possible D gene (6 bases). CDR3 size: 16 residues. Germline values: CDR1 LGHNA, CDR2 YNFKEQ. Trimming pared 5 bases from V and 0 bases from J, leaving 16 bases between. The CDR3 region is CASSARLQGMNTEAFF. CDR3 coding DNA: TGTGCCAGCAGCGCCCGCCTACAGGGCATGAACACTGAAGCTTTCTTT.

This chain uses TRBV7-2 with TRBJ1-2, with 8 bases aligning to TRBD1. Trimming took 6 bases from V and 2 from J; bases not matched to a gene: 2. Per the germline V gene, CDR1 is SGHTA and CDR2 is FQGNSA. The CDR3 has 13 residues. Here the CDR3 reads CASRRQGNYGYTF. CDR3 bases: TGTGCCAGCAGGAGACAGGGGAACTATGGCTACACCTTC.

This clone was found once. Other DNA sequences in the same sample also yield this CDR3. The gene calls are TRBV18 and TRBJ2-3; 10 bases fit TRBD1. J lost 1 base, V lost 3 bases, and 1 base had no gene match. Germline V gene lookup returns CDR1 KGHSH and CDR2 LQKENI. The CDR3 extends over 15 amino acids. CDR3 in DNA: TGTGCCAGCTCACCGGGGACAGGGGGCACAGATACGCAGTATTTT. Translation gives CASSPGTGGTDTQYF.

The V gene is TRBV4-2, the J gene TRBJ2-7; the match to TRBD2 covers 10 bases. Germline values: CDR1 LGHNA, CDR2 YNFKEQ. The CDR3 has 15 residues. Trimming at V came to 4 bases and at J to 1 base, leaving 4 bases not matched to a gene. Written as DNA, the CDR3 is TGTGCCAGCAGCCTGGGGACTAGCGCTTCCTACGAGCAGTACTTC. It encodes CASSLGTSASYEQYF.

The gene calls are TRBV6-1 and TRBJ2-7, with TRBD1 matching 11 bases. V was clipped by 5 bases and J by 2 bases; unmatched bases: 5. The CDR3 runs 15 residues. From germline, CDR1 is MNHNS and CDR2 SASEGT. The CDR3 loop reads CASSSPGQGAYEQYF. The CDR3 DNA sequence: TGTGCCAGCAGTTCCCCGGGACAGGGGGCCTACGAGCAGTACTTC.

The chain has TRBV6-1 and TRBJ1-5; 8 nucleotides align to TRBD1. With V trimmed by 0 bases and J by 5 bases, 12 bases remained unmatched. Germline lookup yields CDR1 MNHNS and CDR2 SASEGT. The CDR3 has 18 amino acids. CDR3 in amino acids: CASSEARYRTGIYQPQHF. CDR3 DNA: TGTGCCAGCAGTGAAGCGCGATACAGGACAGGGATATATCAGCCCCAGCATTTT.

This clone was observed a single time. This rearrangement joins TRBV14 to TRBJ2-1, with D hard to call. The CDR3 is 13 residues long. The V end lost 3 bases, the J end lost 9 bases, and 12 bases lay between the germline ends. In germline, CDR1 is SGHDN, CDR2 FVKESK. DNA for the CDR3: TGTGCCAGCAGCCACGGTATACATCGTGAGCAGTTCTTC. As protein: CASSHGIHREQFF.

This chain links TRBV5-4 with TRBJ2-3; TRBD2 matches 8 bases. The CDR3 sequence is 15 residues long. The J segment lost 4 bases and the V segment lost 3 bases, leaving 7 bases of the junction unmatched. Germline loops: CDR1 SGHNT, CDR2 YYREEE (reference sequence). The CDR3 nucleotides read TGTGCCAGCAGCTCTTGGAGTAGCGGGGCAGATACGCAGTATTTT. This codes for CASSSWSSGADTQYF.

The chain has TRBV28 and TRBJ2-2; D not certain. CDR1 and CDR2 (germline): MDHEN, SYDVKM. The CDR3 extends over 12 amino acids. The V end was cut by 5 bases, the J end by 8 bases, with 9 bases between. The CDR3, as DNA: TGTGCCAGCAGTCCGATGCTAGGGGAGCTGTTTTTT. It codes for CASSPMLGELFF. Full variable domain (outside the CDR3, taken from reference TRBV28 and TRBJ2-2): DVKVTQSSRYLVKRTGEKVFLECVQDMDHENMFWYRQDPGLGLRLIYFSYDVKMKEKGDIPEGYSVSREKKERFSLILESASTNQTSMYLCASSPMLGELFFGEGSRLTVL.

The rearrangement joins TRBV5-6 to TRBJ1-2; D ambiguous. The germline CDR1 and CDR2 sequences are SGHDT and YYEEEE. CDR3 length: 12 residues. Trimming removed 1 base at V and 8 bases at J, with 9 bases between. CDR3 residues: CASSLSTPGYTF. CDR3 DNA sequence: TGTGCCAGCAGCTTGAGCACTCCCGGCTACACCTTC.